This paragraph covers one T cell receptor beta chain sequence. The antigen it binds to is not known. No qualities accompany the bases; no much larger clone lies one base away. As encoded in the germline V gene, CDR1 is SGHRS while CDR2 is YFSETQ. From its cysteine to its phenylalanine, the CDR3 spans 14 amino acids. Just CDR3 DNA is preserved here, 42 bases in frame from base 1. This sample is drawn from a study of blood T cells in healthy people across ages (dated by TCRdb to the mid-2010s). At the level of the whole study: Template switching captured roughly one uniquely barcoded TCR beta cDNA molecule per two T cells in model experiments. The study measured age-related changes in TCR beta repertoire diversity using deep sequencing normalized with unique cDNA molecular identifiers. The donors were split into four age groups: young (average around 15 years), middle-aged (39), aged (62) and long-lived (under 90). To avoid experimental bias, donors of different ages were distributed randomly across sequencing lanes. For two donors (one aged 18 to 30 and one aged 80 or older), the study analyzed two additional independent replicas of 1 million unique cDNA reads from the same blood draw. Beyond this particular receptor, the publication reports: Estimates of total diversity based on one million sequenced T cells were considered lower bounds and underestimates. The CMV infection status of donors was not known, potentially confounding age-related changes in expanded clonotypes. A strong correlation was found between observed TCR beta diversity and the percentage of naive T cells measured by flow cytometry. Compared with the aged group, the long-lived group had more naive CD4+ T cells, fewer expanded clones and increased TCR diversity, suggesting age selection. As age increased, observed TCR beta diversity per million T cells dropped in a roughly linear way, and a significant reduction was already evident by age around 41. Because profiling used bulk unsorted PBMCs, naive and antigen-experienced compartments could not be compared conclusively.

The donors were under 40 Caucasian individuals from Russia, aged 6 to 90 years, who were systemically healthy. Around 9.8 milliliters of peripheral blood were collected from each donor into EDTA-treated Vacutainer tubes. Ficoll-Paque density-gradient centrifugation was used to isolate PBMCs, with at least 6.5 million per sample. Trizol reagent was used to extract total RNA from PBMCs, with at least 5.5 micrograms per sample. The percentages of naive CD45RAhigh/CD27high T cells were determined by flow cytometry on a PBMC aliquot from every donor. Libraries were built with 5' RACE. Instrument used: Illumina HiSeq 2500. A second roughly 6 to 12 cycle PCR used a sample-barcoded 5' primer and a J-beta primer mix. A template-switch 5' adaptor carrying 12 random nucleotides introduced a unique molecular identifier onto each TCR beta cDNA molecule. At least 2.5 million CDR3-containing paired-end reads were obtained from each sample. First-strand cDNA was synthesized from all RNA with the Mint cDNA synthesis kit, primed by a TRBC-specific oligonucleotide. Following uracil-DNA glycosylase treatment, all cDNA underwent a first 18-cycle PCR with the universal primers M1SS and BC2_uni_R. The published analysis was carried out like this. For normalization, 1 million high-quality reads were randomly selected from each sample, with every read carrying a distinct molecular identifier. Instead of being binned into consensus sequences, reads with shared molecular identifiers were discarded. CDR3 identification, clonotype clustering and error correction used MiTCR with a Q25 quality threshold and the strictest error-elimination algorithm. A nonparametric unseen species model with Euler transformation was used to estimate a lower bound on total TCR beta diversity. In-frame beta chains were kept once TCRdb had trimmed the public reads at Q25 with fastp and called clones with MiXCR. Rows with a matching CDR3 protein are joined into one entry that keeps the most common DNA and genes. The V and J calls follow TCRdb's processing rather than the paper's. The sample includes about 640,000 distinct CDR3 sequences, with roughly 53% observed a single time. The ten largest clones represent 35% to 40% of the sample.

The sequenced material came from blood. This TCR derives from a man between 60 and 75 years old in good health. Recombination connected TRBV5-1 to TRBJ2-7; 13 central bases correspond to TRBD2. Matching the DNA end better, TRBJ2-5 makes the J call doubtful. The sequenced DNA is TGCGCCAGCAGCCAGGGGACTAGCGGGAAGACCCAGTACTTC. It is translated as CASSQGTSGKTQYF.